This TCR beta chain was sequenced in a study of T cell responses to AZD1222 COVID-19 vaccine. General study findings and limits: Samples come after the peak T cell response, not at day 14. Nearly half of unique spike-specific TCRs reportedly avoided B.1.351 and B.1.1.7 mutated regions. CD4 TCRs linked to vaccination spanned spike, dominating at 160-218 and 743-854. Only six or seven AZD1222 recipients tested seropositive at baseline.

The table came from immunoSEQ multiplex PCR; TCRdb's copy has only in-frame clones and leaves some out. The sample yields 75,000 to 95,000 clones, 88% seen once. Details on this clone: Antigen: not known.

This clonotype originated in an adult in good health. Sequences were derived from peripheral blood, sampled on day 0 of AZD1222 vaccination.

The CDR3 protein is CASSLPQGEQFF. The CDR3 DNA follows: TGTGCCAGCAGCTTGCCTCAGGGTGAGCAGTTCTTC. J is TRBJ2-1 and V is TRBV5-4, with a weak D call TRBD1 (5 bases). The germline V and J ends were trimmed by 1 base and 9 bases, with 8 bases remaining between them. This CDR3 has 12 residues. CDR1 SGHNT and CDR2 YYREEE come from the germline V gene (reference sequence).